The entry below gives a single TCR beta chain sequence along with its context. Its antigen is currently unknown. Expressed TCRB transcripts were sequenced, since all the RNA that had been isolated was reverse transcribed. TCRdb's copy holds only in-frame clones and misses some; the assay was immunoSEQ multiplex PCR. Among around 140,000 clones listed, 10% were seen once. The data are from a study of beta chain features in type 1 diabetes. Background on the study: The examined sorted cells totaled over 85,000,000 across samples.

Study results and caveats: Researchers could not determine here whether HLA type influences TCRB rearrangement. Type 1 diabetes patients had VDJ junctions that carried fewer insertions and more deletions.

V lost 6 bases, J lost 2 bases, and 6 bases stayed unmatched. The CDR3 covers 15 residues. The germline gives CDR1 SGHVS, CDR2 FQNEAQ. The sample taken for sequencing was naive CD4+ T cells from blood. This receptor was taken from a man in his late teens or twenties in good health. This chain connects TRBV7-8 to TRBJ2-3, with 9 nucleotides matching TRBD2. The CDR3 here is CASRFSGGPTDTQYF. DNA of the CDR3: TGTGCCAGCAGGTTTAGCGGGGGACCCACAGATACGCAGTATTTT.